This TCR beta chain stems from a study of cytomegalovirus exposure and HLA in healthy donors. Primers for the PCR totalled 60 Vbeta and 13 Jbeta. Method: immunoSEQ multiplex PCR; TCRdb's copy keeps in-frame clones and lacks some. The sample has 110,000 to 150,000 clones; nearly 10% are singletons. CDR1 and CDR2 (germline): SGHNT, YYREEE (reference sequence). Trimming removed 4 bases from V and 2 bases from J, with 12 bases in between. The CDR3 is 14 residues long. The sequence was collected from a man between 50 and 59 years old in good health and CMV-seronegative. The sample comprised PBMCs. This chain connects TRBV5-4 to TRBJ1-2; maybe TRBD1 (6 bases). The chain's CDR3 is CASSLPGHNYGYTF. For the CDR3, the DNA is TGTGCCAGCAGCCTACCGGGACACAACTATGGCTACACCTTC.